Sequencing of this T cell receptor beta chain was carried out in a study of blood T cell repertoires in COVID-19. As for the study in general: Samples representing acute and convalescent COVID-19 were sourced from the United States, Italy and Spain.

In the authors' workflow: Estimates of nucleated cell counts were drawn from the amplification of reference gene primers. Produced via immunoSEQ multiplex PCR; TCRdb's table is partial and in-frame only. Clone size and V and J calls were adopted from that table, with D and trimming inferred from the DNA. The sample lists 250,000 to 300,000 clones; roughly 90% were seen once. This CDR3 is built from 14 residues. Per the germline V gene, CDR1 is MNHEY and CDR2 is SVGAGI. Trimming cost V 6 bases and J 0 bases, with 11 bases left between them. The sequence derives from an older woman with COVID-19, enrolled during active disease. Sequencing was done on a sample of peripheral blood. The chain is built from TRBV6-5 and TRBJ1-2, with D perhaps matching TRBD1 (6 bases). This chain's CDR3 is CASSPTGPNYGYTF. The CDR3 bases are TGTGCCAGCAGCCCGACAGGACCTAACTATGGCTACACCTTC.